What follows are 11 T cell receptor beta chains derived from one specimen sequenced in a study of T cell responses to AZD1222 COVID-19 vaccine. Sequencing used immunoSEQ multiplex PCR; TCRdb keeps in-frame clones, though not all of them. Among some 120,000 clones listed, approximately 90% were seen once. Sample: peripheral blood, taken 28 days after the second AZD1222 dose. These receptors all stem from an adult who received the AZD1222 COVID-19 vaccine.

CDR3 region: CASSPGAGNQPQHF. Here the CDR3 DNA reads TGTGCCAGCTCACCCGGCGCCGGAAATCAGCCCCAGCATTTT. The chain combines TRBV18 with TRBJ1-5, with unresolved D. The CDR3 has 14 residues. V was trimmed by 3 bases and J by 4 bases, leaving 10 bases between them. CDR1 and CDR2 from the germline V gene are KGHSH and LQKENI.

The chain carries TRBV28 and TRBJ2-2; TRBD2 agrees at 9 bases. The CDR3 length is 16 residues. The J segment lost 1 base and the V segment lost 5 bases, leaving 5 bases of the junction unmatched. Per the germline V gene, CDR1 is MDHEN and CDR2 is SYDVKM. CDR3 region: CASSENSGGNTGELFF. The CDR3 nucleotides read TGTGCCAGCAGTGAGAATAGCGGGGGGAACACCGGGGAGCTGTTTTTT.

This chain links TRBV29-1 with TRBJ2-7, with 8 nucleotides matching TRBD1. Looked up from germline, CDR1 is SQVTM and CDR2 is ANQGSEA. This CDR3 is 12 amino acids long. The ends lost 5 bases at V and 6 bases at J; junction bases unmatched: 6. The CDR3 loop is CSVRQGLGEQYF. In DNA form, the CDR3 reads TGCAGCGTTCGACAGGGGTTGGGCGAGCAGTACTTC.

This sequence joins TRBV24-1 and TRBJ2-2; 7 nucleotides align to TRBD1. There are 17 residues in the CDR3. CDR1 is KGHDR and CDR2 is SFDVKD in the germline V gene. J was trimmed by 7 bases and V by 9 bases; bases with no gene match: 19. For the CDR3, the DNA is TGTGCCACCGCTAACGCCCCCCACAGGGGATTCGGCGGGGAGCTGTTTTTT. This gives the protein CATANAPHRGFGGELFF.

The J gene is TRBJ1-5, the V gene TRBV6-9, with D tentatively TRBD1 (5 bases). Germline CDR1 is MNHGY and CDR2 is SVAAGI. The CDR3 extends over 17 amino acids. V gave up 6 bases and J gave up 3 bases, with 21 bases separating them. CDR3 protein: CASSYLAGTQNNQPQHF. Written as DNA, the CDR3 is TGTGCCAGCAGCTACCTCGCCGGGACGCAAAACAATCAGCCCCAGCATTTT.

This clone was seen a few times. The chain recombines TRBV19 with TRBJ2-5; tentative D call: TRBD1 (6 bases). The CDR3 totals 14 residues. V lost 4 bases to trimming and J lost 2 bases, with 11 bases between them. Germline values: CDR1 LNHDA, CDR2 SQIVND (reference sequence). In DNA, the CDR3 is TGTGCCAGTAGTACCGACAGGAATCAAGAGACCCAGTACTTC. Amino acids: CASSTDRNQETQYF.

V gene TRBV19 combines with J gene TRBJ2-5; no clear D gene. CDR1 and CDR2 (germline): LNHDA, SQIVND (reference sequence). V dropped 5 bases and J dropped 4 bases, with 8 bases sitting between them. The CDR3 runs 12 residues. CDR3 DNA sequence: TGTGCCAGTAGTCCCTTAGGAGAGACCCAGTACTTC. Its translation is CASSPLGETQYF.

The chain recombines TRBV29-1 with TRBJ1-2; D is perhaps TRBD1 (6 bases). V dropped 6 bases and J dropped 3 bases, with 14 bases sitting between them. Germline-derived CDR1 and CDR2 are SQVTM and ANQGSEA. The CDR3 covers 13 residues. The CDR3 region is CSVGQTQDYGYTF. In nucleotides, the CDR3 is TGCAGCGTAGGACAGACCCAGGACTATGGCTACACCTTC.

This clone was counted a few times. The J gene is TRBJ2-7, the V gene TRBV5-5; 9 positions match TRBD1. With V trimmed by 5 bases and J by 7 bases, 16 bases remained unmatched. This CDR3 has 16 amino acids. Germline V gene lookup returns CDR1 SGHKS and CDR2 YYEKEE (reference sequence). CDR3 nucleotides: TGTGCCAGCAGAGCCGACGCCGGGACAGGGCTCTGGGAGCAGTACTTC. Translation gives CASRADAGTGLWEQYF.

This clone came up a few times. The chain links TRBV27 to TRBJ1-2; 8 positions agree with TRBD1. V gave up 6 bases and J gave up 0 bases; unmatched junction bases: 6. This CDR3 is 15 amino acids long. The germline CDR1 and CDR2 sequences are MNHEY and SMNVEV (reference sequence). CDR3: CASSQGTGSNYGYTF. DNA for the CDR3: TGTGCCAGCAGCCAAGGGACAGGTTCTAACTATGGCTACACCTTC.

V and J are TRBV5-4 and TRBJ2-7, with 9 bases fitting TRBD2. The CDR3 length is 14 residues. Per the germline V gene, CDR1 is SGHNT and CDR2 is YYREEE (reference sequence). The J segment lost 7 bases and the V segment lost 0 bases, leaving 5 bases of the junction unmatched. CDR3 protein: CASSLVVAGGEQYF. DNA for the CDR3: TGTGCCAGCAGCTTGGTGGTCGCGGGGGGGGAGCAGTACTTC.